What follows are 24 T cell receptor beta chains derived from one specimen sequenced in a study of T cells after yellow fever vaccination. One entry per CDR3 protein results from TCRdb running MiXCR on the 5' RACE reads. The sample includes about 370,000 distinct CDR3 sequences, 11% of them seen just once. The material was PBMCs, obtained on the day of the first yellow fever vaccination. The receptors originated from a man aged 18-30 years who received the YFV17D yellow fever vaccine.

The chain has TRBV18 and TRBJ2-3, with 9 bases identical to TRBD1. Germline CDR1 KGHSH, CDR2 LQKENI. The V gene end was trimmed by 2 bases and the J gene end by 6 bases; junction bases not matched to a gene: 6. This CDR3 is 15 amino acids long. CDR3 loop: CASSPGTGLRDTQYF. The CDR3 DNA reads as TGTGCCAGCTCACCAGGGACAGGGCTAAGGGATACGCAGTATTTT.

This clonotype was detected a few times. The CDR3 bases are TGCAGTGCTAGAGATCCGCGGGGGGGCACAGAGCAGTTCTTC. Translating gives CSARDPRGGTEQFF. This chain joins TRBV20-1 and TRBJ2-1; 9 bases fit TRBD2. Looked up from germline, CDR1 is DFQATT and CDR2 is SNEGSKA (reference sequence). Trimming at V came to 0 bases and at J to 10 bases, leaving 7 bases not matched to a gene. This CDR3 is built from 14 residues.

The J gene is TRBJ2-5, the V gene TRBV11-2; unclear D gene. V was shortened by 4 bases and J by 0 bases, with 9 bases between the two germline ends. This CDR3 is 14 amino acids long. CDR1 and CDR2 (germline): SGHAT, FQNNGV. CDR3 coding DNA: TGTGCCAGCAGCTACTTACTCGACCAAGAGACCCAGTACTTC. This codes for CASSYLLDQETQYF.

The table lists this clonotype with a few counts. The chain links TRBV20-1 to TRBJ2-2; the D call may be TRBD1 or TRBD2 (5 bases each). Trimming removed 3 bases from V and 1 base from J, with 9 bases in between. From germline, CDR1 is DFQATT and CDR2 SNEGSKA (reference sequence). This CDR3 has 14 amino acids. As DNA, the CDR3 is TGCAGTGCTAGTGGTGGGGGGAACACCGGGGAGCTGTTTTTT. Translated, it gives CSASGGGNTGELFF.

Within the sample, this clonotype is medium-sized. The V gene is TRBV4-1, the J gene TRBJ2-2; 7 bases match TRBD1. The CDR3 is 17 amino acids. V trimming: 3 bases; J trimming: 0 bases; junction bases outside the gene matches: 7. The germline gives CDR1 MGHRA, CDR2 YSYEKL. The CDR3 DNA reads as TGCGCCAGCAGCCAGCCTCCAGGGGGTCCGAACACCGGGGAGCTGTTTTTT. Translated: CASSQPPGGPNTGELFF.

J is TRBJ1-1 and V is TRBV24-1; no clear D gene. V gave up 3 bases and J gave up 8 bases, with 9 bases separating them. Germline CDR1 KGHDR, CDR2 SFDVKD. The CDR3 is 12 residues long. CDR3 coding DNA: TGTGCCACCAGTGATGGTAGATCGGAAGCTTTCTTT. Amino acids: CATSDGRSEAFF.

The chain couples TRBV3-1 to TRBJ2-4, with D hard to call. Per germline, CDR1 LGHDT and CDR2 YNNKEL (reference sequence). The CDR3 length is 15 residues. Trimming shortened V by 2 bases and J by 1 base, and 9 bases separated the two germline ends. The CDR3 here is CASSQRAGAKNIQYF. The CDR3 DNA reads as TGTGCCAGCAGCCAAAGGGCCGGGGCCAAAAACATTCAGTACTTC.

This clonotype came up a few times. This chain joins TRBV5-1 and TRBJ2-3, with D unclear. The CDR3 runs to 16 residues. Trimming pared 6 bases from V and 2 bases from J, leaving 19 bases between. Germline V gene lookup returns CDR1 SGHRS and CDR2 YFSETQ. The CDR3 region has the DNA TGCGCCAGCACCCCCCGTGCCGTTGAACTCACAGATACGCAGTATTTT. Protein: CASTPRAVELTDTQYF.

J is TRBJ2-6 and V is TRBV5-1, with 10 bases matching TRBD1. With 4 bases clipped from V and 0 bases from J, the junction kept 13 bases outside the gene matches. CDR1 is SGHRS, CDR2 YFSETQ, per germline. The length of the CDR3 is 20 residues. The CDR3 DNA reads as TGCGCCAGCAGCGTGGGGGCCGTGACAGGGGGCGGCTCTGGGGCCAACGTCCTGACTTTC. It specifies CASSVGAVTGGGSGANVLTF.

This clonotype appeared many times. The chain has TRBV6-6 and TRBJ1-1, with 7 bases matching TRBD1. V was pared by 5 bases and J by 10 bases, with 4 bases of the junction left unmatched. Germline V gene sequence: CDR1 MNHNY, CDR2 SVGAGI (reference sequence). The CDR3 length is 11 residues. CDR3 protein: CASSPQGTAFF. DNA for the CDR3: TGTGCCAGCAGTCCACAGGGGACAGCTTTCTTT.

V gene TRBV4-3 combines with J gene TRBJ2-7; TRBD2 agrees at 9 bases. Germline V lookup: CDR1 LGHNA, CDR2 YSLEER. V was pared by 11 bases and J by 5 bases, with 16 bases of the junction left unmatched. This CDR3 comprises 15 residues. CDR3 protein: CARLAGLNSCHEQYV. The CDR3 DNA reads TGCGCCCGTCTAGCGGGGCTCAACAGTTGCCACGAGCAGTACGTC.

This clonotype was recorded a few times. The CDR3 DNA is TGCGCCAGCAGAGAGGGGAGCTCTGGGGCCAACGTCCTGACTTTC. Amino acid sequence: CASREGSSGANVLTF. The chain is built from TRBV5-1 and TRBJ2-6, with D perhaps matching TRBD1 or TRBD2 (5 bases each). V lost 5 bases and J 0 bases, leaving 9 bases between the germline ends. Germline CDR1 is SGHRS and CDR2 is YFSETQ. The length of the CDR3 is 15 residues.

This clonotype was counted only a few times. The chain joins TRBV7-2 to TRBJ1-2; a weak D match, TRBD1 (5 bases). The CDR3 runs to 13 residues. Germline V CDR1 and CDR2: SGHTA, FQGNSA. V was cut by 1 base and J by 8 bases, with 11 bases left in between. Here the CDR3 reads CASSLVGQGGYTF. The CDR3 coding sequence is TGTGCCAGCAGCTTAGTAGGGCAGGGCGGCTACACCTTC.

CDR3 nucleotides: TGTGCCAGCAGCACTGGGACTAGCAGATGCACAGATACGCAGTATTTT. Its translation: CASSTGTSRCTDTQYF. The chain uses TRBV21-1 and TRBJ2-3; TRBD2 is the table's D call, not checked against the DNA. TRBV21-1 is a documented pseudogene. The CDR3 has 16 amino acids.

The chain is built from TRBV4-1 and TRBJ2-3; weak D call: TRBD1 (6 bases). V was shortened by 3 bases and J by 4 bases, with 17 bases between the two germline ends. CDR3 length: 16 residues. Germline V lookup: CDR1 MGHRA, CDR2 YSYEKL. For the CDR3, the DNA is TGCGCCAGCAGCCAGGGGGCGGGCAGGGGCGCAGATACGCAGTATTTT. Translating gives CASSQGAGRGADTQYF.

The rearrangement joins TRBV30 to TRBJ2-7, with D perhaps TRBD2 (5 bases). This CDR3 contains 14 residues. The V and J ends lost 4 bases and 4 bases respectively, with 17 bases between them. Germline V CDR1 and CDR2: GTSNPN, SVGIG (reference sequence). This CDR3 is CAWNAGRARYEQYF. DNA for the CDR3: TGTGCCTGGAATGCTGGGAGAGCGCGTTACGAGCAGTACTTC.

This CDR3 is CASSQGMGYQETQYF. In DNA, the CDR3 is TGCGCCAGCAGCCAAGGCATGGGGTACCAAGAGACCCAGTACTTC. This rearrangement joins TRBV4-3 to TRBJ2-5; D gene ambiguous. V was clipped by 1 base and J by 0 bases, with 9 bases between them. This CDR3 spans 15 amino acids. CDR1 and CDR2 (germline): LGHNA, YSLEER.

Only a few counts were recorded for this clonotype. The CDR3 DNA follows: TGTGCCAGCAATACCCCTCGGCCCATGAACACTGAAGCTTTCTTT. Translated: CASNTPRPMNTEAFF. The rearrangement links TRBV6-2 or TRBV6-3 to TRBJ1-1, with D unclear. Looked up from germline, CDR1 is MNHEY and CDR2 is SVGEGT. The V and J ends lost 7 bases and 0 bases respectively, with 15 bases between them. The CDR3 covers 15 residues.

Comment on this clonotype: The junction differs from germline at one of its ends, possibly a read error. This chain joins TRBV7-7 and TRBJ2-3; D may be TRBD2 (6 bases). CDR3 length: 15 residues. Per the germline V gene, CDR1 is SSHAT and CDR2 is FNYEAQ (reference sequence). The CDR3 bases are TGTGCTAGCAGCTCCTCACCTGGGACTCACAATACGCAGTATTTT. Amino acids: CASSSSPGTHNTQYF.

This chain links TRBV28 with TRBJ2-3; possible D gene TRBD2, 7 bases. The CDR3 runs to 14 residues. Deletions cut 9 bases from V and 0 bases from J, with 13 bases between. Germline CDR1 and CDR2: MDHEN and SYDVKM. The CDR3 coding sequence is TGTGCCAGTTCGGGGGGCCTCAGCACAGATACGCAGTATTTT. Amino acid sequence: CASSGGLSTDTQYF.

This clonotype was counted a few times. This rearrangement joins TRBV20-1 to TRBJ2-7, with D possibly being TRBD2 (7 bases). CDR3 length equals 15 residues. Germline V gene lookup returns CDR1 DFQATT and CDR2 SNEGSKA (reference sequence). V lost 3 bases and J 1 base, leaving 16 bases between the germline ends. The CDR3 loop is CSASGGLGWSYEQYV. CDR3 coding DNA: TGCAGTGCTAGCGGGGGGCTAGGATGGTCCTACGAGCAGTACGTC.

This clonotype has a count of ten or more. The gene calls are TRBV23-1 and TRBJ2-5; D possibly corresponds to TRBD1 (5 bases). TRBV23-1 is identified as an open reading frame with a role that is uncertain. Trimming took off 3 bases at V and 3 bases at J, with 14 bases between the two ends. The CDR3 runs to 15 residues. CDR3 bases: TGCGCCAGCAGTCAGGCAGGGCTTACTAAAGAGACCCAGTACTTC. Its translation is CASSQAGLTKETQYF.

A few counts support this clonotype. This chain links TRBV7-7 with TRBJ2-6; tentatively, D is TRBD2 (5 bases). Germline V gene data show CDR1 as SSHAT and CDR2 as FNYEAQ (reference sequence). The CDR3 runs 14 residues. CDR3 amino acids: CASEPFSGANVLTF. The CDR3 region has the DNA TGTGCTAGCGAACCGTTCTCCGGGGCCAACGTCCTGACTTTC.

The chain has TRBV29-1 and TRBJ1-4; D gene unclear. V was clipped by 0 bases and J by 7 bases, with 15 bases between them. The V gene's germline CDR1 is SQVTM and CDR2 ANQGSEA. The CDR3 is made up of 15 amino acids. The CDR3 loop reads CSVEEFSRTGEKLFF. CDR3 in DNA: TGCAGCGTTGAAGAATTCAGCAGGACGGGTGAAAAACTGTTTTTT.